Listed below are T cell receptor beta chains from one sample, sequenced in a study of human T cells and chemical hapten exposure. MiXCR, run by TCRdb on the RACE reads, gives a single entry per CDR3 protein. The repertoire holds approximately 260,000 distinct CDR3 sequences, with 7% to 10% as singletons. This specimen consisted of whole blood, obtained in connection with sensitization to the hapten diphenylcyclopropenone (DPC). The receptor source for this set is a woman aged 40 to 50 with alopecia areata. Some clones in this sample may be carry-over from other donors' samples. Both conserved end residues are part of each CDR3. Each record gives: V gene, J gene, D gene, clone size, CDR3 protein, CDR3 DNA. The D gene is left open where the match is weak. Only some rows state a clone size, as once, few, many or a class for expanded clones.

TRBV2	TRBJ2-7	TRBD1	few	CASSLDRPGQGRYEQYF	TGTGCCAGCAGTCTCGACCGCCCGGGACAGGGACGGTACGAGCAGTACTTC
TRBV20-1	TRBJ1-1	NA	few	CSAVYQTVTEAFF	TGCAGTGCTGTATATCAAACAGTCACTGAAGCTTTCTTT
TRBV18	TRBJ1-2	TRBD1	many	CASSPYRGDGYTF	TGTGCCAGCTCACCGTACAGGGGGGATGGCTACACCTTC
TRBV7-9	TRBJ1-4	NA	NA	CASSLTGRSNEKLFF	TGTGCCAGCAGCTTAACCGGACGGAGTAATGAAAAACTGTTTTTT
TRBV9	TRBJ2-5	NA	NA	CASSDGPRPGETQYF	TGTGCCAGCAGCGACGGACCCCGGCCAGGCGAGACCCAGTACTTC
TRBV5-1	TRBJ2-3	TRBD1	few	CASSARGLQDTQYF	TGCGCCAGCAGTGCGAGGGGGCTACAGGATACGCAGTATTTT
TRBV20-1	TRBJ2-3	NA	few	CSASSGGVSADTQYF	TGCAGTGCTAGTTCGGGGGGCGTTAGCGCAGATACGCAGTATTTT
TRBV29-1	TRBJ2-5	NA	NA	CSSPTTSHLETQYF	TGCAGCTCACCTACGACTTCCCACCTAGAGACCCAGTACTTC
TRBV10-3	TRBJ2-2	NA	few	CAISENPSWELFF	TGTGCCATCAGTGAGAACCCAAGCTGGGAGCTGTTTTTT
TRBV3-1	TRBJ2-1	NA	few	CASSPLKILGYNEQFF	TGTGCCAGCAGCCCTCTTAAAATACTGGGCTACAATGAGCAGTTCTTC
TRBV27	TRBJ2-7	NA	few	CASAETGFSYEQYF	TGTGCCAGCGCGGAGACAGGCTTTTCCTACGAGCAGTACTTC
TRBV5-1	TRBJ2-3	TRBD2	NA	CASSSLAGPPDTQYF	TGCGCCAGCAGCTCCCTAGCGGGACCGCCAGATACGCAGTATTTT